Below are 8 T cell receptor beta chains sequenced from a single sample in a study of Ad26.COV2.S vaccination and SARS-CoV-2 variants. Clones were read by immunoSEQ multiplex PCR, and TCRdb kept only the in-frame ones, dropping some. The repertoire holds over 85,000 clones, with 60% to 85% as singletons. Sequencing was performed on peripheral blood, taken after recovery from COVID-19. Every receptor here comes from a human donor who had recovered from COVID-19.

The V and J genes are TRBV6-5 and TRBJ2-7, with a tentative D call TRBD1 (6 bases). V lost 8 bases and J lost 3, with 11 bases in between. CDR1 MNHEY and CDR2 SVGAGI come from the germline V gene. This CDR3 comprises 12 residues. The CDR3 DNA sequence: TGTGCCAGCCGGGACAAACACTACGAGCAGTACTTC. Amino acid sequence: CASRDKHYEQYF.

V and J are TRBV9 and TRBJ1-1, with TRBD1 matching over 8 bases. This CDR3 has 14 residues. CDR1 SGDLS and CDR2 YYNGEE come from the germline V gene. V lost 3 bases, J lost 1 base, and 2 bases stayed unmatched. CDR3 DNA sequence: TGTGCCAGCAGCGCCGGGACAGGGAACACTGAAGCTTTCTTT. Encoded protein: CASSAGTGNTEAFF. The full variable domain, with the rest looked up from reference TRBV9 and TRBJ1-1, is DSGVTQTPKHLITATGQRVTLRCSPRSGDLSVYWYQQSLDQGLQFLIQYYNGEERAKGNILERFSAQQFPDLHSELNLSSLELGDSALYFCASSAGTGNTEAFFGQGTRLTVV.

The CDR3 here is CASSGTPEGTQYF. DNA for the CDR3: TGTGCCAGCAGCGGGACACCCGAAGGGACCCAGTACTTC. The V call is TRBV9, the J call TRBJ2-5; D may be TRBD1 (5 bases). The V gene's germline CDR1 is SGDLS and CDR2 YYNGEE. The CDR3 spans 13 residues. V gave up 3 bases and J gave up 7 bases, with 13 bases separating them.

This clone has more than one count but fewer than ten. This chain connects TRBV28 to TRBJ2-5; 11 bases are shared with TRBD2. There are 15 residues in the CDR3. V shed 6 bases and J 4 bases; nucleotides not matched to a gene: 7. Germline V lookup: CDR1 MDHEN, CDR2 SYDVKM. The CDR3 DNA is TGTGCCAGCAGATCTCTAGCGGGGGGTATAGAGACCCAGTACTTC. Translation gives CASRSLAGGIETQYF.

V is TRBV30 and J is TRBJ2-5; TRBD2 matches 8 bases. CDR3 length: 12 amino acids. Germline CDR1 reads GTSNPN; CDR2 reads SVGIG (reference sequence). The CDR3 here is CAGTGGQETQYF. The CDR3 coding sequence is TGTGCGGGTACGGGGGGGCAGGAGACCCAGTACTTC.

This chain joins TRBV28 and TRBJ1-5; D is unresolved. The CDR3 loop spans 14 amino acids. With 2 bases removed from V and 4 bases from J, the gap between germline ends came to 9 bases. Germline values: CDR1 MDHEN, CDR2 SYDVKM. Here the CDR3 DNA reads TGTGCCAGCAGTTTAAGCCTTTATAATCAGCCCCAGCATTTT. This translates into CASSLSLYNQPQHF.

The chain joins TRBV12-3 or TRBV12-4 to TRBJ1-2; the D is unclear. CDR3 length: 12 amino acids. V was shortened by 7 bases and J by 4 bases, with 10 bases between the two germline ends. The CDR3 protein is CASNRGSYGYTF. DNA for the CDR3: TGTGCCAGCAATCGGGGATCCTATGGCTACACCTTC.

V usage is TRBV11-2 and J usage is TRBJ2-7; perhaps D is TRBD1 or TRBD2 (5 bases each). Between the trimmed V and J ends, which lost 6 bases and 4 bases, there was a span of 19 bases. Germline-derived CDR1 and CDR2 are SGHAT and FQNNGV. The CDR3 is made up of 15 amino acids. The CDR3 DNA is TGTGCCAGCAGGGGGGTTCGACGGCGATCTTACGAGCAGTACTTC. Protein: CASRGVRRRSYEQYF.